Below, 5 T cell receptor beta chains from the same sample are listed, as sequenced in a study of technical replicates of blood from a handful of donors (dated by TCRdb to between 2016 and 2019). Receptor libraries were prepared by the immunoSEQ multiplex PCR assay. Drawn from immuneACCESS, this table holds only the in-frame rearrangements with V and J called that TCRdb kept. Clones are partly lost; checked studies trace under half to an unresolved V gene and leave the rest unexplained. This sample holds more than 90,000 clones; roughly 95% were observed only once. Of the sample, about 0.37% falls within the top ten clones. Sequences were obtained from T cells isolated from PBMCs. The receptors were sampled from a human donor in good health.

CDR3 DNA: TGTGCCACCAGACAGGGCTACGAGCAGTACTTC. Encoded protein: CATRQGYEQYF. The rearrangement links TRBV19 to TRBJ2-7; TRBD1 matches at 7 bases. After removal of 10 bases from V and 3 bases from J, the junction contained 3 bases not matched to a gene. The germline V gene has CDR1 LNHDA and CDR2 SQIVND (reference sequence). The CDR3 covers 11 residues.

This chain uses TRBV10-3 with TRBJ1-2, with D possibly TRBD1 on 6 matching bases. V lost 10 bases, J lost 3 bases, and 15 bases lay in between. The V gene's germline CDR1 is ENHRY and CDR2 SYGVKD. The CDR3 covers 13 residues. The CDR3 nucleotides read TGTGCCAACAGGCGGTCAGGGGACTATGGCTACACCTTC. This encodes CANRRSGDYGYTF.

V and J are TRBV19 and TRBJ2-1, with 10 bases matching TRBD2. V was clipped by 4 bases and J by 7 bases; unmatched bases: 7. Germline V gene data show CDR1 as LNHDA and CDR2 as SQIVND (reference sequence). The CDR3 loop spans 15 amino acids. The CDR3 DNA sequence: TGTGCCAGTAGTACCTCTAGCGGGAGACAGAATGAGCAGTTCTTC. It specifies CASSTSSGRQNEQFF.

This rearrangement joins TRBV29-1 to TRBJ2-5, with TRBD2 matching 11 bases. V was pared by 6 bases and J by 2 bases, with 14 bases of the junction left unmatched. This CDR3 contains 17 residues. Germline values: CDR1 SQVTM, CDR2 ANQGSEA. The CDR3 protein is CSVPPPTSGKRQETQYF. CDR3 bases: TGCAGCGTCCCTCCCCCGACTAGCGGGAAACGTCAAGAGACCCAGTACTTC.

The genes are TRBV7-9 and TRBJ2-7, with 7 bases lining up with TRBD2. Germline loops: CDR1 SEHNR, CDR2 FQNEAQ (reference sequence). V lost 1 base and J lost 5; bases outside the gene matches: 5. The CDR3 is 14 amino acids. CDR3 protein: CASSLVGGIDEQYF. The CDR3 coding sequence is TGTGCCAGCAGCTTAGTGGGGGGGATCGACGAGCAGTACTTC.